Listed below are T cell receptor beta chains from one sample, sequenced in a study of tumor-infiltrating lymphocytes in oesophageal squamous cell carcinoma. TCRdb redid the calling of the PCR reads with MiXCR, one entry per CDR3 protein. The data hold about 20,000 distinct CDR3 sequences, with over 40% observed a single time. Input material: normal esophageal tissue next to the tumor. The receptors originated from a male donor with esophageal squamous cell carcinoma. Both conserved end residues are part of each CDR3. Each record gives: clone size, J gene, V gene, CDR3 length, CDR3 protein. A clone size is listed for some rows: how often the clone was seen (once, few, many), or a class if it is expanded.

size: many; J: TRBJ2-1; V: TRBV19; length: 13; CDR3: CATGGSSYNEQFF
size: few; J: TRBJ1-1; V: TRBV7-6; length: 15; CDR3: CASRDPGQMNTEAFF
size: .; J: .; V: TRBV5-5; length: 13; CDR3: CASSWDGDLTQYF
size: .; J: TRBJ1-6; V: TRBV19; length: 15; CDR3: CASTTAARYNSPLHF
size: many; J: TRBJ2-1; V: TRBV6-1; length: 14; CDR3: CATARREGYNEQFF
size: .; J: TRBJ2-1; V: TRBV6-8; length: 16; CDR3: CASRGTSGSNYNEQFF
size: many; J: TRBJ2-1; V: TRBV5-6; length: 17; CDR3: CASSWPQGDLSYNEQFF
size: many; J: TRBJ2-2; V: TRBV5-1; length: 16; CDR3: CASSGQGPPNTGELFF
size: .; J: TRBJ1-5; V: TRBV6-1; length: 15; CDR3: CASINTGAYNQPQHF
size: .; J: .; V: TRBV11-2; length: 15; CDR3: CASSESGRGHETQYF
size: few; J: TRBJ2-5; V: TRBV7-3; length: 13; CDR3: CASSFGREETQYF
size: .; J: TRBJ2-5; V: TRBV7-3; length: 15; CDR3: CASSLVAGSQETQYF
size: .; J: TRBJ2-3; V: TRBV6-8; length: 13; CDR3: CASGAPSTDTQYF
size: once; J: TRBJ2-5; V: TRBV7-8; length: 15; CDR3: CASSLVAGGPNEQYF
size: .; J: .; V: TRBV15; length: 13; CDR3: CAADRGPNTEAFF
size: .; J: .; V: TRBV6-1; length: 11; CDR3: CASSYRGEQYF
size: many; J: TRBJ1-4; V: TRBV7-9; length: 14; CDR3: CASSFGQGGEKLFF
size: .; J: .; V: TRBV18; length: 14; CDR3: CASSPNLGIYEQYF
size: many; J: TRBJ2-1; V: TRBV10-3; length: 16; CDR3: CAISEVKGIRDNEQFF
size: once; J: .; V: TRBV10-3; length: 13; CDR3: CAMAGTGFIEQYF
size: .; J: TRBJ2-2; V: TRBV28; length: 11; CDR3: CASSLVGELFF
size: .; J: .; V: TRBV12-3/TRBV12-4; length: 21; CDR3: CASSTIRGGISGAVIYNEQFF
size: .; J: TRBJ2-6; V: TRBV30; length: 13; CDR3: CAWDRAGANVLTF
size: medium-sized; J: TRBJ1-5; V: TRBV7-2; length: 15; CDR3: CASSLGAGAGQPQHF
size: .; J: .; V: TRBV7-2; length: 14; CDR3: CASSSQSGRSGYTF
size: .; J: TRBJ2-3; V: TRBV7-3; length: 14; CDR3: CASSPDRVKDTQYF
size: few; J: TRBJ2-3; V: TRBV20-1; length: 14; CDR3: CSAQITWVTDTQYF
size: few; J: TRBJ1-5; V: TRBV24-1; length: 14; CDR3: CATSDLSINQPQHF
size: many; J: TRBJ1-1; V: TRBV11-3; length: 13; CDR3: CASSPRRTGEAFF
size: many; J: TRBJ2-3; V: TRBV11-3; length: 17; CDR3: CASSNLGTSGRRDTQYF
size: .; J: TRBJ2-4; V: TRBV5-1; length: 13; CDR3: CASSFLDSHIKYF
size: .; J: .; V: TRBV6-8; length: 14; CDR3: CASRVRGGLDEQFF
size: medium-sized; J: TRBJ2-4; V: TRBV7-9; length: 16; CDR3: CASSLFPSVGENIQYF
size: .; J: TRBJ2-1; V: TRBV7-2; length: 14; CDR3: CASSLGTGSVEQFF
size: .; J: .; V: TRBV7-2; length: 15; CDR3: CASSLRVTSGYEQYF
size: .; J: TRBJ2-7; V: TRBV2; length: 14; CDR3: CASIELADTDTQYF
size: .; J: TRBJ2-1; V: TRBV3-1; length: 16; CDR3: CASSQAFGTGENEQFF
size: once; J: .; V: TRBV6-1; length: 18; CDR3: CASSEAGREFGSYNEQFF
size: .; J: TRBJ1-1; V: TRBV7-9; length: 14; CDR3: CASREMGGITEAFF
size: .; J: TRBJ2-7; V: TRBV7-2; length: 16; CDR3: CASSSPLGRVRYEQYF
size: many; J: TRBJ2-1; V: TRBV18; length: 17; CDR3: CASSPTGLSHGYNEQFF
size: .; J: TRBJ1-3; V: TRBV6-1; length: 15; CDR3: CASSEELYSGNTIYF
size: .; J: TRBJ2-5; V: TRBV27; length: 15; CDR3: CASSLLAERRETQYF
size: .; J: TRBJ1-1; V: TRBV25-1; length: 12; CDR3: CASRAGDTEAFF
size: .; J: TRBJ1-1; V: TRBV27; length: 14; CDR3: CASSLSDRGIEAFF
size: .; J: .; V: TRBV28; length: 13; CDR3: CATRRQAPKTQYF
size: .; J: TRBJ2-3; V: TRBV7-2; length: 15; CDR3: CASSLEKSRADTQYF
size: once; J: .; V: TRBV7-2; length: 15; CDR3: CASSTQGLNEETQYF
size: .; J: .; V: TRBV12-3/TRBV12-4; length: 13; CDR3: CASSFRAPETQYF
size: many; J: TRBJ2-2; V: TRBV19; length: 16; CDR3: CASRWIAGGNTGELFF
size: many; J: .; V: TRBV2; length: 13; CDR3: CASSEAGQETQYF
size: .; J: TRBJ2-3; V: TRBV7-2; length: 14; CDR3: CASSTTTSTDTQYF